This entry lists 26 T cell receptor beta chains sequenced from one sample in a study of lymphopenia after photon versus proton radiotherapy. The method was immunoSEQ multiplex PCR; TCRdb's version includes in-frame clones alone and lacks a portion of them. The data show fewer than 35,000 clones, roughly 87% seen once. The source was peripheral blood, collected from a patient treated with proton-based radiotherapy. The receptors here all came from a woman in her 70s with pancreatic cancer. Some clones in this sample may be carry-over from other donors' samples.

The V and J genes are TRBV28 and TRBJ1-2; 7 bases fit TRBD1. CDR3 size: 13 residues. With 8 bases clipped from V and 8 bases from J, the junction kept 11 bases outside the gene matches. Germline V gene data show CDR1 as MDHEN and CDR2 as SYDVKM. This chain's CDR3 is CASALDRVGGYTF. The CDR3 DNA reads TGTGCCAGCGCACTAGACAGGGTAGGGGGCTACACCTTC.

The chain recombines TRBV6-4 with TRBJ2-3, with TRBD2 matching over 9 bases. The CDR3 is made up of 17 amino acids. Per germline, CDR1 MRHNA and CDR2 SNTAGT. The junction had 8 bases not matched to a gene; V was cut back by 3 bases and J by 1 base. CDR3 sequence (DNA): TGTGCCAGCAGTGAAACCCCCGTAGCGGGGGGCACAGATACGCAGTATTTT. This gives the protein CASSETPVAGGTDTQYF.

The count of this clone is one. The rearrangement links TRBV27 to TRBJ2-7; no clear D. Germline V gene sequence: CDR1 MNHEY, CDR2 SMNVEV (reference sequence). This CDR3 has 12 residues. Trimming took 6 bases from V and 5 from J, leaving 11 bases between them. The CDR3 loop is CASRGLAHEQYF. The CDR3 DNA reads TGTGCCAGCAGGGGTTTGGCCCACGAGCAGTACTTC.

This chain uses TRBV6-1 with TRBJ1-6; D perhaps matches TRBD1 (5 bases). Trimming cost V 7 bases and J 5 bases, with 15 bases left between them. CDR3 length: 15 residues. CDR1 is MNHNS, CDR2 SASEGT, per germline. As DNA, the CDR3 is TGTGCCAGCAAAGGGCAGGGAGGCGATAATTCACCCCTCCACTTT. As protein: CASKGQGGDNSPLHF.

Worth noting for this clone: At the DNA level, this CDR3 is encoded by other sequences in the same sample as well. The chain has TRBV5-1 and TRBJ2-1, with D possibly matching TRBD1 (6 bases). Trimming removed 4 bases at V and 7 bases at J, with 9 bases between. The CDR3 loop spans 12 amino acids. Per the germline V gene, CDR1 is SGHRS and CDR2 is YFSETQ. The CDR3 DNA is TGCGCCAGCAGCCTACAGGGTAATGAGCAGTTCTTC. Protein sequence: CASSLQGNEQFF.

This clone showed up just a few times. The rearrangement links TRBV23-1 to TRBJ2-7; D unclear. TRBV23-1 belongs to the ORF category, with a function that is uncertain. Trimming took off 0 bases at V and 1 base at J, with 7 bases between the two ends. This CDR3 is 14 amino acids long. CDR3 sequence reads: CASSQSSDSYEQYF. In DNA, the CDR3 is TGCGCCAGCAGTCAATCGTCTGATTCCTACGAGCAGTACTTC.

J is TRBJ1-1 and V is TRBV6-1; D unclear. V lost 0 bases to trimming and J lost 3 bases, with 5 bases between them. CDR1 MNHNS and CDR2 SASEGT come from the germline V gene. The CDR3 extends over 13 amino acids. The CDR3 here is CASSEAADTEAFF. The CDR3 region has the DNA TGTGCCAGCAGTGAAGCGGCGGACACTGAAGCTTTCTTT.

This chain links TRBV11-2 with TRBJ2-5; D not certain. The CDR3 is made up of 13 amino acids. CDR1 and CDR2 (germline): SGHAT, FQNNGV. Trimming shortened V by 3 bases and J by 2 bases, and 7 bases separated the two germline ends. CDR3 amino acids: CASSFGRQETQYF. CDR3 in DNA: TGTGCCAGCAGCTTTGGCAGACAAGAGACCCAGTACTTC. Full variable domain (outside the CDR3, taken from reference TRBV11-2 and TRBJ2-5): EAGVAQSPRYKIIEKRQSVAFWCNPISGHATLYWYQQILGQGPKLLIQFQNNGVVDDSQLPKDRFSAERLKGVDSTLKIQPAKLEDSAVYLCASSFGRQETQYFGPGTRLLVL.

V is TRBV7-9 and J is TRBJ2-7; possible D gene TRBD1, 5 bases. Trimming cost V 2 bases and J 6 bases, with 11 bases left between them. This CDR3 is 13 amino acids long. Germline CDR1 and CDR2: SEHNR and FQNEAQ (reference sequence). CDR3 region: CASSLSLQGEQYF. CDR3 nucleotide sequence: TGTGCCAGCAGCTTATCTCTCCAGGGCGAGCAGTACTTC.

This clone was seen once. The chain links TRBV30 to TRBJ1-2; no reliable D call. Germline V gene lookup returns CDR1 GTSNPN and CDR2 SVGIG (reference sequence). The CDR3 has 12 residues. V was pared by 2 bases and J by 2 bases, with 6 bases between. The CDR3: CAWSQVNYGYTF. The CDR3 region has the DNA TGTGCCTGGAGTCAGGTGAACTATGGCTACACCTTC.

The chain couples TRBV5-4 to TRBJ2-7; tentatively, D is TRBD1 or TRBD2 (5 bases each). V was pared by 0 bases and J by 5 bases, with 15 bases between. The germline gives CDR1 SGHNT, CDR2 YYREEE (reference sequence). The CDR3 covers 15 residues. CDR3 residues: CASSLARQGVNEQYF. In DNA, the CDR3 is TGTGCCAGCAGCTTGGCTCGGCAGGGAGTGAACGAGCAGTACTTC.

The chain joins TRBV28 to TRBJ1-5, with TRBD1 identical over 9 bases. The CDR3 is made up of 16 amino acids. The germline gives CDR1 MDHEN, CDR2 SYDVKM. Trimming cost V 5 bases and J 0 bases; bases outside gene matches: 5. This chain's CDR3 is CASSGGTGYSNQPQHF. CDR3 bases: TGTGCCAGCAGTGGCGGGACAGGGTATAGCAATCAGCCCCAGCATTTT.

The CDR3 region has the DNA TGCAGCGTTGGAGACACGTCCAACTATGGCTACACCTTC. This gives the protein CSVGDTSNYGYTF. The chain couples TRBV29-1 to TRBJ1-2, with no clear D. CDR3 length: 13 residues. Trimming cost V 4 bases and J 2 bases, with 11 bases left between them. Germline lookup yields CDR1 SQVTM and CDR2 ANQGSEA.

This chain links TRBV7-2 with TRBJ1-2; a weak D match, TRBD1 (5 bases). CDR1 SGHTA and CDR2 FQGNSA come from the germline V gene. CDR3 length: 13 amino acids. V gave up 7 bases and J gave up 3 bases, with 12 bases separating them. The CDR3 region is CASTSGRHYGYTF. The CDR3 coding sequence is TGTGCCAGCACTTCAGGGAGGCACTATGGCTACACCTTC.

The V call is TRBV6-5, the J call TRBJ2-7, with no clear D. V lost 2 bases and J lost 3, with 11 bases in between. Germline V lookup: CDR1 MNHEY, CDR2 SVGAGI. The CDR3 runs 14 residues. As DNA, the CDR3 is TGTGCCAGCAGTTACCCCCGGTCAAACTACGAGCAGTACTTC. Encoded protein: CASSYPRSNYEQYF.

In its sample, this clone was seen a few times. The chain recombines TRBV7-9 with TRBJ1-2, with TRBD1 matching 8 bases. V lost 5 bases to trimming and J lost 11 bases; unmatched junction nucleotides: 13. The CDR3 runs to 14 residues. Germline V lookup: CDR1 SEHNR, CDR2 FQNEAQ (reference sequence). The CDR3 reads CASSPWTGRDYYTF. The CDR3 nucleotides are TGTGCCAGCAGCCCATGGACAGGGCGGGACTATTACACCTTC.

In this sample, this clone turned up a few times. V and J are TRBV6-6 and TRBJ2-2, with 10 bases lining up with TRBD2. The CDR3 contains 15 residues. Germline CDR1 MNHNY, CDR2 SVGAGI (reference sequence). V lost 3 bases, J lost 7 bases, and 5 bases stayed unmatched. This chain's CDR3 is CASSYLLAGDGELFF. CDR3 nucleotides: TGTGCCAGCAGTTATCTCCTAGCGGGAGACGGGGAGCTGTTTTTT.

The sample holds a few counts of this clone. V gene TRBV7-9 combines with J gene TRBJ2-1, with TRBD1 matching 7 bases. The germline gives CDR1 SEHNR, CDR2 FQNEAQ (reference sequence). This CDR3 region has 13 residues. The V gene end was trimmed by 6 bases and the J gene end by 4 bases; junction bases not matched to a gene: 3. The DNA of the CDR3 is TGTGCCAGCAGGGGGGACAGTTACAATGAGCAGTTCTTC. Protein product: CASRGDSYNEQFF.

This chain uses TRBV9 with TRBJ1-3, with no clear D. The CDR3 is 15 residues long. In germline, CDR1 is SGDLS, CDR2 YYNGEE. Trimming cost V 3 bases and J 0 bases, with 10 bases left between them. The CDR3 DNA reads TGTGCCAGCAGCGAGGGAAGCGTCTCTGGAAACACCATATATTTT. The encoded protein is CASSEGSVSGNTIYF.

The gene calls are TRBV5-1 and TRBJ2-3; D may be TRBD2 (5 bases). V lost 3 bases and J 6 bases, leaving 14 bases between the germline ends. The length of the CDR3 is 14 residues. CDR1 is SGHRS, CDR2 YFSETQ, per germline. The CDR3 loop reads CASSSERRGDTQYF. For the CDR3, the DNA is TGCGCCAGCAGCTCGGAGCGGAGAGGGGATACGCAGTATTTT.

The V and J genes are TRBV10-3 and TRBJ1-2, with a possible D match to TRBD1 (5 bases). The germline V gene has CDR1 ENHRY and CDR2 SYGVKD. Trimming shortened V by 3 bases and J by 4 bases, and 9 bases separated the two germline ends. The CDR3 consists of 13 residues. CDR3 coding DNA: TGTGCCATCAGTGATAACAGGAGCTATGGCTACACCTTC. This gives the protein CAISDNRSYGYTF.

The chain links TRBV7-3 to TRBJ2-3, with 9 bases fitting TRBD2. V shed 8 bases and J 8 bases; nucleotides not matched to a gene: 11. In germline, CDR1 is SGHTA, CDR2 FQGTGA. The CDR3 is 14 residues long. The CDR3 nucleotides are TGTGCCAGCTCCCGAGCGGGAGGTCAAGGTACGCAGTATTTT. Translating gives CASSRAGGQGTQYF.

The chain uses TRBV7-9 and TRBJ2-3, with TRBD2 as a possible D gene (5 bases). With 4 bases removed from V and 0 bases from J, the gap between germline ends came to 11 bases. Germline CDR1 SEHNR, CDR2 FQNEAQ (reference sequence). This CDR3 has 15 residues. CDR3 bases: TGTGCCAGCAGCTCGATTAGCGTTAGCACAGATACGCAGTATTTT. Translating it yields CASSSISVSTDTQYF.

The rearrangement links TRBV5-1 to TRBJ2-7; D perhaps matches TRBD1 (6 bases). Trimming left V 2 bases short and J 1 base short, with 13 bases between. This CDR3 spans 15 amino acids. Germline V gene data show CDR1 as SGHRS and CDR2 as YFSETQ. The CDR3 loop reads CASSFGGVGSYEQYF. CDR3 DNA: TGCGCCAGCAGCTTTGGGGGCGTAGGATCCTACGAGCAGTACTTC.

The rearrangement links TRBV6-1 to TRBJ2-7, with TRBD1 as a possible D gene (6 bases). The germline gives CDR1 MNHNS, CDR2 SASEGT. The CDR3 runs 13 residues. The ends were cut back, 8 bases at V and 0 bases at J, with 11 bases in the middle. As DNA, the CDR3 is TGTGCCAGCCGACAGGAGATCTCCTACGAGCAGTACTTC. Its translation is CASRQEISYEQYF.

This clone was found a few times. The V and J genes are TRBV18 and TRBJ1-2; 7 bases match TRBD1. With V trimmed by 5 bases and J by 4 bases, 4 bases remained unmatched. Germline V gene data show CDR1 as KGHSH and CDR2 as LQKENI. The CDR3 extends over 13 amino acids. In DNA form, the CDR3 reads TGTGCCAGCTCAACACAGGGGCTCTATGGCTACACCTTC. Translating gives CASSTQGLYGYTF.